The entry below describes one TCR beta chain. The V gene end was trimmed by 5 bases and the J gene end by 5 bases; junction bases not matched to a gene: 12. Germline lookup yields CDR1 MNHEY and CDR2 SMNVEV (reference sequence). This CDR3 is built from 16 residues. The data originate from a study of T cell changes during pregnancy in multiple sclerosis. Libraries were prepared by immunoSEQ multiplex PCR; TCRdb keeps only in-frame clonotypes and omits some of them. The repertoire holds 70,000 to 85,000 clones, with 92% as singletons. The receptor's source is a female donor with multiple sclerosis, enrolled in a pregnancy study. The sample consisted of peripheral blood, taken before pregnancy. This chain joins TRBV27 and TRBJ2-7; 10 bases match TRBD2. CDR3 in DNA: TGTGCCAGCAGTATGCAGCGGGGGGGCTTATATCACGAGCAGTACTTC. Translating it yields CASSMQRGGLYHEQYF.